What follows describes a single T cell receptor beta chain. What it recognizes is unknown. Here immunoSEQ multiplex PCR was the method, and the copy in TCRdb shows in-frame clones only, minus some. The repertoire holds tens of thousands of clones, roughly nine tenths seen once, with more than 0.4% in the top ten. The sample is drawn from a study of graft-versus-host responses after intestinal transplantation. The sequences come from unstimulated CD8+ T cells sorted from spleen or lymph node cells, collected before intestinal transplant. The receptor comes from a human donor who received an intestinal transplant.

The DNA for the CDR3 is TGTGCCTGGAGTGTGTCGCAGGGAGGACAGCCCCAGCATTTT. Its translation is CAWSVSQGGQPQHF. This chain links TRBV30 with TRBJ1-5; D perhaps matches TRBD1 (5 bases). The germline CDR1 and CDR2 sequences are GTSNPN and SVGIG (reference sequence). The V and J ends lost 0 bases and 7 bases respectively, with 13 bases between them. The CDR3 sequence is 14 residues long.